A selection of T cell receptor beta chains follows, all from one sample in a study of cytomegalovirus exposure and HLA in healthy donors. Data came from immunoSEQ multiplex PCR; TCRdb stores just in-frame clones and leaves some out. The repertoire holds about 110,000 clones, with over 60% as singletons. Input material: PBMCs. The origin of the receptors is a woman between 55 and 75 years old in good health and CMV-seropositive. CDR3s include the opening cysteine and the closing phenylalanine or tryptophan. Each record gives: J gene, CDR3 length, clone size, D gene, V gene, CDR3 DNA, CDR3 protein. A D gene is named only where the DNA matches it firmly. Clone size is shown for a subset of rows, as once, few, many or a class of expanded clone.

j_call: TRBJ2-3; cdr3_length: 15; clone_size: NA; d_call: NA; v_call: TRBV7-3; cdr3_nt: TGTGCCAGCAGCTTAAGAGGGCTAGCCGGTGATACGCAGTATTTT; cdr3_aa: CASSLRGLAGDTQYF
j_call: TRBJ2-4; cdr3_length: 14; clone_size: NA; d_call: NA; v_call: TRBV21-1; cdr3_nt: TGTGCCAGCAGCAAAGCCTTTGCCAAAAACATTCAGTACTTC; cdr3_aa: CASSKAFAKNIQYF
j_call: TRBJ2-3; cdr3_length: 15; clone_size: NA; d_call: TRBD2; v_call: TRBV5-1; cdr3_nt: TGCGCCAGCAGCTCGACCGGGACTAGCGGGGATACGCAGTATTTT; cdr3_aa: CASSSTGTSGDTQYF
j_call: TRBJ2-3; cdr3_length: 13; clone_size: NA; d_call: NA; v_call: TRBV7-2; cdr3_nt: TGTGCCAGCAGCTTTAGCCAAACAGATACGCAGTATTTT; cdr3_aa: CASSFSQTDTQYF
j_call: TRBJ2-6; cdr3_length: 18; clone_size: NA; d_call: NA; v_call: TRBV4-2; cdr3_nt: TGTGCCAGCAGCCAAGCGGAGGGAGGCCTATCTGGGGCCAACGTCCTGACTTTC; cdr3_aa: CASSQAEGGLSGANVLTF
j_call: TRBJ2-1; cdr3_length: 16; clone_size: NA; d_call: NA; v_call: TRBV6-8; cdr3_nt: TGTGCCAGCACCGGACCACAGGGTAACACCTACAATGAGCAGTTCTTC; cdr3_aa: CASTGPQGNTYNEQFF
j_call: TRBJ1-4; cdr3_length: 14; clone_size: NA; d_call: TRBD1; v_call: TRBV2; cdr3_nt: TGTGCCAGCATAAGACAGGGGGAAAGTGAAAAACTGTTTTTT; cdr3_aa: CASIRQGESEKLFF
j_call: TRBJ2-3; cdr3_length: 11; clone_size: NA; d_call: NA; v_call: TRBV9; cdr3_nt: TGTGCCAGCAGCGTCGGAGATACGCAGTATTTT; cdr3_aa: CASSVGDTQYF
j_call: TRBJ2-5; cdr3_length: 14; clone_size: NA; d_call: NA; v_call: TRBV29-1; cdr3_nt: TGCAGCGTGTGGTTCCCAGGGGGGTTAGAGACCCAGTACTTC; cdr3_aa: CSVWFPGGLETQYF
j_call: TRBJ1-3; cdr3_length: 14; clone_size: NA; d_call: NA; v_call: TRBV7-9; cdr3_nt: TGTGCCAGCAGCTTAGCAGGGAGCGGAAACACCATATATTTT; cdr3_aa: CASSLAGSGNTIYF
j_call: TRBJ2-4; cdr3_length: 16; clone_size: NA; d_call: TRBD1; v_call: TRBV10-3; cdr3_nt: TGTGCCACCCAAACTAGTACAGGGGAAGCCAAAAACATTCAGTACTTC; cdr3_aa: CATQTSTGEAKNIQYF
j_call: TRBJ2-1; cdr3_length: 15; clone_size: NA; d_call: TRBD2; v_call: TRBV4-1; cdr3_nt: TGCGCCAGCAGGCATAGCGGGAGGGCTCACAATGAGCAGTTCTTC; cdr3_aa: CASRHSGRAHNEQFF
j_call: TRBJ2-7; cdr3_length: 14; clone_size: NA; d_call: NA; v_call: TRBV27; cdr3_nt: TGTGCCAGCAGTCTTCTCGGGGTCTCCTACGAGCAGTACTTC; cdr3_aa: CASSLLGVSYEQYF
j_call: TRBJ1-2; cdr3_length: 14; clone_size: NA; d_call: NA; v_call: TRBV6-4; cdr3_nt: TGTGCCAGCAGTGACTCCTGGCAGGCCCCTTACTACACCTTC; cdr3_aa: CASSDSWQAPYYTF
j_call: TRBJ2-3; cdr3_length: 18; clone_size: NA; d_call: NA; v_call: TRBV2; cdr3_nt: TGTGCCAGCAGTGACCCCTTCGCAGGGTGGATGAGCACAGATACGCAGTATTTT; cdr3_aa: CASSDPFAGWMSTDTQYF
j_call: TRBJ2-3; cdr3_length: 16; clone_size: NA; d_call: TRBD2; v_call: TRBV27; cdr3_nt: TGTGCCAGCAGTTCGCCTAGCGGGAAGCTTGTAGATACGCAGTATTTT; cdr3_aa: CASSSPSGKLVDTQYF
j_call: TRBJ1-6; cdr3_length: 15; clone_size: NA; d_call: TRBD1; v_call: TRBV27; cdr3_nt: TGTGCCAGCAGTAAAAGACAGGGGTTATATTCACCCCTCCACTTT; cdr3_aa: CASSKRQGLYSPLHF
j_call: TRBJ2-7; cdr3_length: 13; clone_size: NA; d_call: NA; v_call: TRBV21-1; cdr3_nt: TGTGCCAGCAGCAAAGAACGGGTCCACCACCAGTACTTC; cdr3_aa: CASSKERVHHQYF
j_call: TRBJ2-3; cdr3_length: 14; clone_size: few; d_call: NA; v_call: TRBV11-2; cdr3_nt: TGTGCCAGCAGCTTAGTCAGGGGCTACGATACGCAGTATTTT; cdr3_aa: CASSLVRGYDTQYF
j_call: TRBJ1-1; cdr3_length: 15; clone_size: NA; d_call: NA; v_call: TRBV6-5; cdr3_nt: TGTGCCAGCACTTCTGGGGGGGTCGGAAAGGGCGAAGCTTTCTTT; cdr3_aa: CASTSGGVGKGEAFF
j_call: TRBJ2-3; cdr3_length: 16; clone_size: NA; d_call: TRBD2; v_call: TRBV6-1; cdr3_nt: TGTGCCAGCAGTGCCCGAACTAGCGGGAGGGCCGATACGCAGTATTTT; cdr3_aa: CASSARTSGRADTQYF
j_call: TRBJ2-7; cdr3_length: 15; clone_size: NA; d_call: NA; v_call: TRBV7-3; cdr3_nt: TGTGCCAGCAGCCCGGAGGGGGGGCCCGTTATGGAGCAGTACTTC; cdr3_aa: CASSPEGGPVMEQYF